This note documents a single TCR beta chain sequence. As yet, its antigen is unknown. TCRdb re-called the 5' RACE reads and catalogs CDR3 proteins one per entry, DNA excluded. Here the sample table reports around 470,000 distinct CDR3 sequences. These data originate in a study of T cells expressing NK-cell markers. About the research overall: Sorted CD3+CD56-NKG2C+, CD3+CD56+NKG2C- and CD3+CD56+NKG2C+ T cells were the source of the TCR beta repertoires. The authors sequenced eight donors, of whom seven were HCMV-seropositive and one was seronegative. Study-wide points: Dominance of the CD3+CD56-NKG2C+ fraction by these clonotypes also held in several donors. Roughly 6 donors had dominant NKG2C+ clonotypes that comprised roughly 1.0-8% of their CD8+ T cells.

Germline lookup yields CDR1 MNHNY and CDR2 SVGAGI (reference sequence). CDR3 length equals 14 residues. The clonotype originates from a woman aged 45-60 years in good health. Sequencing was performed on blood T cells: a sorted CD56 or NKG2C T cell subset, CD4+ or CD8+ T cells, or bulk PBMC T cells (not recorded which). The chain carries TRBV6-6 and TRBJ2-2; the TCRdb call, TRBD2, lacks DNA for checking. CDR3 residues: CASSTILASRELFF.